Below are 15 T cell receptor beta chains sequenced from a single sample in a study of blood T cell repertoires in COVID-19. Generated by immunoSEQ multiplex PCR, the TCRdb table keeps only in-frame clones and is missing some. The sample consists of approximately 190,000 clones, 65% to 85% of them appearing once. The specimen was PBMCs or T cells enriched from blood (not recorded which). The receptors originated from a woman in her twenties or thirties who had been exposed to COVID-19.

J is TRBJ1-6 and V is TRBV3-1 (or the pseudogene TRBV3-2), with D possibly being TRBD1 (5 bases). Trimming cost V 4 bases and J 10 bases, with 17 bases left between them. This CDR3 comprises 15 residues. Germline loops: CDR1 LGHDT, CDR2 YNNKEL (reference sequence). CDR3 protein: CASSPGSGLGSPLHF. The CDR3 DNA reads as TGTGCCAGCAGCCCAGGGTCAGGTTTGGGATCACCCCTCCACTTT.

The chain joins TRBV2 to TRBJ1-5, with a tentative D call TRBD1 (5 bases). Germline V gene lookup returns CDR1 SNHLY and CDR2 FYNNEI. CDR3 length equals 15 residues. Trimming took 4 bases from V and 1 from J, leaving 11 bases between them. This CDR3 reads CASSGGSWSNQPQHF. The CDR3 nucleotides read TGTGCCAGCAGTGGGGGCTCCTGGAGCAATCAGCCCCAGCATTTT.

In DNA, the CDR3 is TGTGCCAGCAGCTTGGCCTGGGCCGGGGGGTACGGGGAGCTGTTTTTT. The encoded protein is CASSLAWAGGYGELFF. The chain carries TRBV5-5 and TRBJ2-2; 7 positions match TRBD2. CDR1 SGHKS and CDR2 YYEKEE come from the germline V gene (reference sequence). The CDR3 extends over 16 amino acids. Trimming cost V 0 bases and J 7 bases; bases outside gene matches: 9. The whole variable domain, filled in from reference TRBV5-5 and TRBJ2-2, reads DAGVTQSPTHLIKTRGQQVTLRCSPISGHKSVSWYQQVLGQGPQFIFQYYEKEERGRGNFPDRFSARQFPNYSSELNVNALLLGDSALYLCASSLAWAGGYGELFFGEGSRLTVL.

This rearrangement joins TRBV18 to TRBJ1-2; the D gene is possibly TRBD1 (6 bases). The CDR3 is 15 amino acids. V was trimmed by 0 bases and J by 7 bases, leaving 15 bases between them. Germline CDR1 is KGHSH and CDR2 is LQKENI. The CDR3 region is CASSPPDRSAVGYTF. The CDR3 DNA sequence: TGTGCCAGCTCACCACCGGACAGATCCGCTGTTGGCTACACCTTC.

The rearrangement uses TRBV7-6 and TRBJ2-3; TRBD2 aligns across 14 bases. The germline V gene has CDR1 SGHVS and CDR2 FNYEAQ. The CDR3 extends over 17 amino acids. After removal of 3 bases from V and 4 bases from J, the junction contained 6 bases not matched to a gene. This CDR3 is CASSLGQTSGGADTQYF. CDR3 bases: TGTGCCAGCAGCTTGGGGCAGACTAGCGGGGGGGCAGATACGCAGTATTTT. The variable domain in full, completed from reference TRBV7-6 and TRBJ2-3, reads GAGVSQSPRYKVTKRGQDVALRCDPISGHVSLYWYRQALGQGPEFLTYFNYEAQQDKSGLPNDRFSAERPEGSISTLTIQRTEQRDSAMYRCASSLGQTSGGADTQYFGPGTRLTVL.

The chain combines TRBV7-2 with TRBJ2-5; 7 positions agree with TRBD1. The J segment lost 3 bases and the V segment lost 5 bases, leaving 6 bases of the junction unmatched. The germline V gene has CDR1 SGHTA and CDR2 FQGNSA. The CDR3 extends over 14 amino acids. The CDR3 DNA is TGTGCCAGCAGCCTAACAGGGGACAAAGAGACCCAGTACTTC. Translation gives CASSLTGDKETQYF.

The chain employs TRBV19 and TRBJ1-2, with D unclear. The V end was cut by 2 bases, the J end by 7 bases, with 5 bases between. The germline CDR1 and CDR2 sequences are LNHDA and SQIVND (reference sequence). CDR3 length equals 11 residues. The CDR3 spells CASSIWLGYTF. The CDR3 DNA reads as TGTGCCAGTAGTATATGGCTTGGCTACACCTTC.

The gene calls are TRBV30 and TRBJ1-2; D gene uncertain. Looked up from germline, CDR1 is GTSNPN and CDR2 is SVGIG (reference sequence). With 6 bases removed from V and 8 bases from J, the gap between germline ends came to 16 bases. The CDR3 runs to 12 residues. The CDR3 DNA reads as TGTGCCTGTCCACAGACCCCCGGCGGCTACACCTTC. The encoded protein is CACPQTPGGYTF.

CDR3 in DNA: TGTGCCTGGAGTTCCCCGGACAGGGCCGCCTATGGCTACACCTTC. Amino acid sequence: CAWSSPDRAAYGYTF. This chain links TRBV30 with TRBJ1-2; 8 bases agree with TRBD1. V shed 2 bases, J shed 4 bases, and the junction held 9 bases outside the gene matches. The germline V gene has CDR1 GTSNPN and CDR2 SVGIG (reference sequence). This CDR3 is 15 amino acids long.

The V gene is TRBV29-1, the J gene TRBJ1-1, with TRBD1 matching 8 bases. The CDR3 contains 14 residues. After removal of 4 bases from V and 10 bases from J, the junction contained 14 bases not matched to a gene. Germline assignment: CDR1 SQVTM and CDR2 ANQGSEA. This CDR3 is CSVGHWGQGAIAFF. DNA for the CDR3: TGCAGCGTTGGTCACTGGGGGCAGGGGGCCATAGCTTTCTTT.

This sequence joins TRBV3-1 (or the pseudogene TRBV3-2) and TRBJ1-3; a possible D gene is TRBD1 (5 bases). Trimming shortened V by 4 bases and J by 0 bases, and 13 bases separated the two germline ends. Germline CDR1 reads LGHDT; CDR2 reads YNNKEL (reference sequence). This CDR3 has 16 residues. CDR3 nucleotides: TGTGCCAGCAGCCCTTACGGGGGGTCCTCTGGAAACACCATATATTTT. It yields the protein CASSPYGGSSGNTIYF.

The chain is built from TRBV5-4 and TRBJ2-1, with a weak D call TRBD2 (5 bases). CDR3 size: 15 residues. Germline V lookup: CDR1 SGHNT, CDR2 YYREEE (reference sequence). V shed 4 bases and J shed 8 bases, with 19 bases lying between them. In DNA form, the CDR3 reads TGTGCCAGCAGCCCCCGAGGATCAGCGGCTCATGAGCAGTTCTTC. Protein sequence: CASSPRGSAAHEQFF. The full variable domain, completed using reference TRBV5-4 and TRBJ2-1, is ETGVTQSPTHLIKTRGQQVTLRCSSQSGHNTVSWYQQALGQGPQFIFQYYREEENGRGNFPPRFSGLQFPNYSSELNVNALELDDSALYLCASSPRGSAAHEQFFGPGTRLTVL.

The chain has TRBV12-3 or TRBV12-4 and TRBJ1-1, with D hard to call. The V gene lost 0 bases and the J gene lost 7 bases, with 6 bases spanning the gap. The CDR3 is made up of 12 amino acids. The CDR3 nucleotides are TGTGCCAGCAGTTTAGCGCGGGTTGAAGCTTTCTTT. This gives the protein CASSLARVEAFF.

CDR3 nucleotides: TGCGCCAGCAGCCAAGTGCAGGGAAAGCCCCAGCATTTT. This codes for CASSQVQGKPQHF. The chain links TRBV4-1 to TRBJ1-5; D possibly corresponds to TRBD1 (5 bases). The CDR3 length is 13 residues. The V end lost 1 base, the J end lost 8 bases, and 9 bases lay between the germline ends. Germline-derived CDR1 and CDR2 are MGHRA and YSYEKL.

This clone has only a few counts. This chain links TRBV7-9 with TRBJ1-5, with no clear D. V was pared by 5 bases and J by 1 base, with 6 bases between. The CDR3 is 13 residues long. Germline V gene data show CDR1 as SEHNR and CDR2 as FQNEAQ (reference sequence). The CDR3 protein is CASSRESNQPQHF. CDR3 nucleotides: TGTGCCAGCAGCCGGGAAAGCAATCAGCCCCAGCATTTT.